This T cell receptor (beta chain) originates from a study of blood T cell repertoires in COVID-19. After removal of 4 bases from V and 6 bases from J, the junction contained 5 bases not matched to a gene. Germline-derived CDR1 and CDR2 are KGHDR and SFDVKD. CDR3 length: 15 residues. Assay used: immunoSEQ multiplex PCR; TCRdb lists only in-frame clones, some missing. The data show 110,000 or so clones, around four fifths seen once. Sequenced material: peripheral blood. The receptor's source is a woman aged 40-49 years with acute or convalescent COVID-19. The chain uses TRBV24-1 and TRBJ2-1; 10 bases are a match to TRBD1. CDR3 DNA sequence: TGTGCCACCAGTGAGGGAGGGACAGGGGCCAATGAGCAGTTCTTC. Translating gives CATSEGGTGANEQFF.